In this sample, the clone carrying this TCR beta chain turned up once. The table came from immunoSEQ multiplex PCR; TCRdb's copy has only in-frame clones and leaves some out. Of roughly 97,000 clones in the sample, over 75% were seen once. The length of the CDR3 is 14 residues. Trimming took 0 bases from V and 10 from J, leaving 10 bases between them. CDR1 and CDR2 (germline): MNHEY, SVGAGI. The sample belongs to a study of graft-versus-host responses after intestinal transplantation. The sample in question was PBMCs, obtained approximately 470 days after intestinal transplant. This clonotype was obtained from a human patient who received an intestinal transplant, so some T cells may come from the graft donor. This sequence joins TRBV6-5 and TRBJ1-6; no reliable D call. CDR3: CASSYSLPPSPLHF. CDR3 bases: TGTGCCAGCAGTTACTCGTTACCCCCATCACCCCTCCACTTT.